One and the same sample provided the 20 T cell receptor beta chains below, sequenced in a study of T cells in Graves' hyperthyroidism and ophthalmopathy. The CDR3 regions of TCR beta were amplified from RNA transcripts. The HTBI set primed first-round TCR CDR3 RT-PCR. TCRdb itself ran the multiplex PCR reads through MiXCR, one entry per CDR3 protein. The sample lists some 460,000 distinct CDR3 sequences, about a sixth seen once, with 14% in the top ten. The sequenced sample consisted of blood. The receptors come from a young woman with Graves' hyperthyroidism.

The chain uses TRBV6-1 and TRBJ1-2, with D perhaps matching TRBD1 (6 bases). The CDR3 loop spans 15 amino acids. The V end lost 6 bases, the J end lost 8 bases, and 22 bases lay between the germline ends. Looked up from germline, CDR1 is MNHNS and CDR2 is SASEGT. In DNA, the CDR3 is TGTGCCAGCAGGGGAAGGGACACAAGTTCTTACGGCTACACCTTC. This sequence encodes CASRGRDTSSYGYTF.

This clonotype occurred a few times. The gene calls are TRBV29-1 and TRBJ1-1; D is undetermined. Trimming shortened V by 2 bases and J by 3 bases, and 7 bases separated the two germline ends. Germline V CDR1 and CDR2: SQVTM, ANQGSEA. The CDR3 extends over 12 amino acids. The CDR3 protein is CSVEQLDTEAFF. In nucleotides, the CDR3 is TGCAGCGTTGAACAGTTGGACACTGAAGCTTTCTTT. The entire variable domain, with the rest obtained from reference TRBV29-1 and TRBJ1-1, is as follows: SAVISQKPSRDICQRGTSLTIQCQVDSQVTMMFWYRQQPGQSLTLIATANQGSEATYESGFVIDKFPISRPNLTFSTLTVSNMSPEDSSIYLCSVEQLDTEAFFGQGTRLTVV.

There are a few counts of this clonotype. The genes are TRBV6-4 and TRBJ2-2, with a possible D match to TRBD1 (6 bases). Trimming removed 5 bases from V and 3 bases from J, with 10 bases in between. The CDR3 runs to 14 residues. The germline V gene has CDR1 MRHNA and CDR2 SNTAGT. In DNA, the CDR3 is TGTGCCAGCAGTCCAAAGGGGGACACCGGGGAGCTGTTTTTT. Its translation: CASSPKGDTGELFF.

At least ten counts were recorded for this clonotype. This chain uses TRBV20-1 with TRBJ1-6; 7 bases match TRBD1. The CDR3 covers 14 residues. The germline CDR1 and CDR2 sequences are DFQATT and SNEGSKA (reference sequence). DNA of the CDR3: TGCAGCGTTAAGATACTGACAGGGAATTCACCCCTCCACTTT. Translated: CSVKILTGNSPLHF.

This clonotype was observed many times. V usage is TRBV11-3 and J usage is TRBJ2-7; tentatively, D is TRBD1 or TRBD2 (6 bases each). CDR1 and CDR2 (germline): SGHNT, YENEEA. The CDR3 sequence is 15 residues long. The V gene lost 3 bases and the J gene lost 3 bases, with 15 bases spanning the gap. The CDR3 protein is CASSFRGQGNYEQYF. CDR3 DNA: TGTGCCAGCAGCTTTCGGGGGCAGGGGAACTACGAGCAGTACTTC.

This sequence joins TRBV27 and TRBJ1-5; the match to TRBD1 covers 8 bases. The CDR3 spans 16 residues. Looked up from germline, CDR1 is MNHEY and CDR2 is SMNVEV (reference sequence). Trimming at V came to 6 bases and at J to 1 base, leaving 8 bases not matched to a gene. For the CDR3, the DNA is TGTGCCAGCAGCCGGACAGGGTCGTTGAGCAATCAGCCCCAGCATTTT. It is translated as CASSRTGSLSNQPQHF.

This clonotype was counted at least ten times. The chain is built from TRBV20-1 and TRBJ2-3, with D perhaps assigned TRBD1 or TRBD2 (5 bases each). CDR3 length equals 14 residues. V was clipped by 5 bases and J by 2 bases, with 14 bases between them. Germline V gene data show CDR1 as DFQATT and CDR2 as SNEGSKA (reference sequence). The CDR3 region is CSAEPGPPTDTQYF. CDR3 coding DNA: TGCAGTGCTGAACCGGGACCACCCACAGATACGCAGTATTTT.

Points on this clonotype: A much bigger clone sits one base away, suggesting this may be a read error. The chain carries TRBV20-1 and TRBJ2-5; no clear D. The CDR3 sequence is 14 residues long. Trimming took off 0 bases at V and 5 bases at J, with 13 bases between the two ends. Germline V gene sequence: CDR1 DFQATT, CDR2 SNEGSKA (reference sequence). CDR3 protein: CSARDIQSLETQYF. CDR3 nucleotide sequence: TGCAGTGCTAGAGATATACAATCGCTGGAGACCCAGTACTTC.

This clonotype was counted many times. V and J are TRBV3-1 and TRBJ2-5; 10 bases fit TRBD2. V shed 4 bases and J 2 bases; nucleotides not matched to a gene: 4. Germline V gene sequence: CDR1 LGHDT, CDR2 YNNKEL (reference sequence). The CDR3 length is 15 residues. The CDR3 coding sequence is TGTGCCAGCAGCCGAGCGGGGGGGCTTCAAGAGACCCAGTACTTC. This encodes CASSRAGGLQETQYF.

This clonotype has a handful of counts. This chain joins TRBV6-2 or TRBV6-3 and TRBJ2-2; possibly TRBD1 for D (6 bases). V lost 4 bases, J lost 4 bases, and 13 bases lay in between. CDR3 size: 15 residues. CDR1 MNHEY and CDR2 SVGEGT come from the germline V gene. Here the CDR3 reads CASSLETGSTGELFF. CDR3 bases: TGTGCCAGCAGTTTAGAAACAGGGAGCACCGGGGAGCTGTTTTTT.

This clonotype was counted at least ten times. The rearrangement links TRBV3-1 to TRBJ2-5; the D is unclear. CDR1 and CDR2 from the germline V gene are LGHDT and YNNKEL (reference sequence). This CDR3 is 14 amino acids long. V was trimmed by 4 bases and J by 4 bases, leaving 13 bases between them. The CDR3 spells CASSPRGSVETQYF. CDR3 nucleotides: TGTGCCAGCAGCCCCCGCGGTTCGGTAGAGACCCAGTACTTC.

Only a few counts were recorded for this clonotype. J is TRBJ1-5 and V is TRBV19; maybe TRBD1 (6 bases). Trimming shortened V by 5 bases and J by 3 bases, and 17 bases separated the two germline ends. CDR1 is LNHDA and CDR2 is SQIVND in the germline V gene (reference sequence). This CDR3 spans 16 amino acids. CDR3 sequence reads: CASSPGGGGVNQPQHF. The DNA of the CDR3 is TGTGCCAGTAGTCCCGGAGGCGGGGGCGTCAATCAGCCCCAGCATTTT.

This clonotype has more than one count but fewer than ten. J is TRBJ1-6 and V is TRBV7-9; no clear D. The V gene lost 1 base and the J gene lost 9 bases, with 10 bases spanning the gap. The CDR3 loop spans 14 amino acids. The germline V gene encodes CDR1 SEHNR and CDR2 FQNEAQ (reference sequence). The CDR3 sequence is CASSLGRAISPLHF. In DNA form, the CDR3 reads TGTGCCAGCAGCTTAGGCAGAGCAATTTCACCCCTCCACTTT.

This clonotype has at least ten counts. The J gene is TRBJ2-3, the V gene TRBV20-1; TRBD2 matches at 8 bases. Looked up from germline, CDR1 is DFQATT and CDR2 is SNEGSKA (reference sequence). The V segment lost 6 bases and the J segment 4 bases; nucleotides outside the gene matches: 9. The CDR3 runs to 14 residues. CDR3 sequence reads: CSAPGSGRPDTQYF. CDR3 in DNA: TGCAGTGCCCCGGGGAGCGGGAGACCAGATACGCAGTATTTT.

This clonotype was seen a handful of times. The chain is built from TRBV13 and TRBJ2-3; 13 positions agree with TRBD2. This CDR3 contains 20 residues. Germline lookup yields CDR1 PRHDT and CDR2 FYEKMQ (reference sequence). V shed 5 bases and J 0 bases; nucleotides not matched to a gene: 14. The CDR3 is CASSGTETSGGYYSTDTQYF. The DNA for the CDR3 is TGTGCCAGCAGCGGAACCGAGACTAGCGGGGGGTACTATAGCACAGATACGCAGTATTTT. The complete variable domain, with remaining parts taken from reference TRBV13 and TRBJ2-3, reads AAGVIQSPRHLIKEKRETATLKCYPIPRHDTVYWYQQGPGQDPQFLISFYEKMQSDKGSIPDRFSAQQFSDYHSELNMSSLELGDSALYFCASSGTETSGGYYSTDTQYFGPGTRLTVL.

This clonotype occurred a few times. The chain employs TRBV7-2 and TRBJ2-2; 7 bases align to TRBD1. The CDR3 is 14 amino acids. J was trimmed by 0 bases and V by 11 bases; bases with no gene match: 6. Germline V gene lookup returns CDR1 SGHTA and CDR2 FQGNSA. CDR3 sequence: CARGTDANTGELFF. Written as DNA, the CDR3 is TGTGCCCGAGGGACAGACGCGAACACCGGGGAGCTGTTTTTT.

This clonotype was seen at least ten times. This chain connects TRBV2 to TRBJ2-2; TRBD2 matches at 11 bases. V dropped 6 bases and J dropped 4; count of bases not matched to a gene: 7. CDR3 length: 16 amino acids. CDR1 SNHLY and CDR2 FYNNEI come from the germline V gene. CDR3 residues: CASRDGLAGVTGELFF. The CDR3 coding sequence is TGTGCCAGCAGGGACGGACTAGCGGGCGTCACCGGGGAGCTGTTTTTT.

In this sample, this clonotype turned up many times. The chain carries TRBV5-1 and TRBJ1-1; D unresolved. The CDR3 contains 13 residues. Trimming cost V 2 bases and J 4 bases, with 9 bases left between them. Germline V gives CDR1 SGHRS, CDR2 YFSETQ. CDR3 sequence (DNA): TGCGCCAGCAGCTTTATCAGACCCACTGAAGCTTTCTTT. Its protein is CASSFIRPTEAFF.

J is TRBJ2-1 and V is TRBV4-3, with D perhaps given as TRBD1 or TRBD2 (5 bases each). The V and J ends lost 0 bases and 0 bases respectively, with 6 bases between them. CDR1 and CDR2 (germline): LGHNA, YSLEER. This CDR3 region has 15 residues. Here the CDR3 reads CASSQDGGSYNEQFF. CDR3 bases: TGCGCCAGCAGCCAAGATGGGGGCTCCTACAATGAGCAGTTCTTC.

This clonotype was counted only a few times. The gene calls are TRBV7-9 and TRBJ2-3; 14 bases are shared with TRBD2. With 5 bases clipped from V and 4 bases from J, the junction kept 11 bases outside the gene matches. CDR1 and CDR2 from the germline V gene are SEHNR and FQNEAQ (reference sequence). CDR3 length: 18 residues. This chain's CDR3 is CASSPWTSGRPRADTQYF. CDR3 coding DNA: TGTGCCAGCAGCCCATGGACTAGCGGGAGGCCACGGGCAGATACGCAGTATTTT.